This T cell receptor beta chain was documented in a study of PD-1 blockade in mismatch repair-deficient tumors. The sample holds a few counts of this clone. The antigen is not known. The CDR3 length is 12 residues. Between the trimmed V and J ends, which lost 0 bases and 5 bases, there was a span of 7 bases. CDR1 and CDR2 from the germline V gene are GTSNPN and SVGIG (reference sequence). Time point indicated: identical approximately ten-day culture without peptide (control). Assay used: immunoSEQ multiplex PCR; TCRdb lists only in-frame clones, some missing. The sample lists about 14,000 clones, 85% to 90% seen once, with over 9.5% in the top ten.

V is TRBV30 and J is TRBJ1-2; possibly TRBD1 for D (5 bases). The starting material was cells cultured in vitro, obtained from a patient treated with pembrolizumab. The origin of this receptor is an adult with mismatch repair-deficient cancer. Here the CDR3 DNA reads TGTGCCTGGAGTGTACGGGGGTATGGCTACACCTTC. Translation: CAWSVRGYGYTF.